Listed below are T cell receptor beta chains from one sample, sequenced in a study of identical twins. TCRdb reanalysed the 5' RACE reads using MiXCR and keeps one entry per CDR3 protein. The data contain around 1.7 million distinct CDR3 sequences, around a third of them singletons. Sequences were obtained from cord blood. The source is a newborn girl in good health. Both conserved end residues are part of each CDR3. A D gene is named only where the DNA matches it firmly. Size values are once, few and many counts, or a class for expanded clones, and some rows have none.

clone_size	v_call	j_call	d_call	cdr3_aa	cdr3_nt
-	TRBV18	TRBJ1-4	-	CASSPLPSQRALNEKLFF	TGTGCCAGCTCACCACTCCCCTCTCAGCGGGCTTTAAATGAAAAACTGTTTTTT
-	TRBV12-3/TRBV12-4	TRBJ2-2	TRBD1	CASRYRTGLGELFF	TGTGCCAGCAGATACCGGACAGGGCTCGGGGAGCTGTTTTTT
-	TRBV7-9	TRBJ1-4	TRBD1	CASSPGTAYNEKLFF	TGTGCCAGCAGCCCGGGGACAGCCTATAATGAAAAACTGTTTTTT
few	TRBV24-1	TRBJ2-7	-	CATSGQGPYEQYF	TGTGCCACCAGTGGTCAGGGCCCGTACGAGCAGTACTTC
few	TRBV4-2	TRBJ1-5	-	CASSASGTQINQPQHF	TGTGCCAGCAGTGCCTCCGGGACACAAATCAATCAGCCCCAGCATTTT
few	TRBV20-1	TRBJ1-2	TRBD1	CSAPGQGFNYGYTF	TGCAGTGCTCCGGGACAGGGGTTTAACTATGGCTACACCTTC
-	TRBV6-5	TRBJ2-6	-	CASSYRSYPGANVLTF	TGTGCCAGCAGTTACCGTAGCTACCCTGGGGCCAACGTCCTGACTTTC
many	TRBV10-3	TRBJ2-1	TRBD2	CAITPASGSNEQFF	TGTGCCATCACCCCAGCTAGCGGGAGCAATGAGCAGTTCTTC
few	TRBV20-1	TRBJ1-5	TRBD1	CSARYRQGMEPQHF	TGCAGTGCTAGATACAGACAGGGGATGGAGCCCCAGCATTTT
-	TRBV6-6	TRBJ2-3	-	CASSYAERGQTDTQYF	TGTGCCAGCAGTTACGCCGAGAGGGGTCAGACAGATACGCAGTATTTT
-	TRBV28	TRBJ2-7	-	CASRAVGAGAPYEQYF	TGTGCCAGCAGGGCAGTCGGGGCTGGCGCCCCATACGAGCAGTACTTC
-	TRBV4-2	TRBJ2-3	TRBD2	CASSHSGGPTGTQYF	TGTGCCAGCAGCCACAGCGGGGGGCCCACAGGTACGCAGTATTTT
-	TRBV2	TRBJ2-1	TRBD2	CASSDSSGLAYYNEQFF	TGTGCCAGCAGTGATTCCTCAGGACTAGCCTACTACAATGAGCAGTTCTTC
-	TRBV27	TRBJ2-1	-	CASRRTSSSYNEQFF	TGTGCCAGCCGGAGGACGTCTAGCTCCTACAATGAGCAGTTCTTC
-	TRBV6-1	TRBJ1-4	TRBD1	CASSTGTGFNEKLFF	TGTGCCAGCAGTACCGGGACAGGGTTTAATGAAAAACTGTTTTTT
few	TRBV10-3	TRBJ2-5	-	CATKGGEQYNEQYF	TGTGCCACCAAAGGGGGAGAACAATACAATGAGCAGTACTTC
few	TRBV7-2	TRBJ2-7	-	CASSLESWTESSYEQYF	TGTGCCAGCAGCTTAGAGTCGTGGACAGAAAGCTCCTACGAGCAGTACTTC
few	TRBV20-1	TRBJ2-1	-	CSAQTGNRRKNEQFF	TGCAGTGCCCAAACAGGAAACCGGAGGAAAAATGAGCAGTTCTTC
-	TRBV6-1	TRBJ1-1	-	CASSEGAGPTEAFF	TGTGCCAGCAGCGAAGGGGCAGGGCCCACTGAAGCTTTCTTT
-	TRBV10-3	TRBJ1-1	TRBD1	CAISGQEGTEAFF	TGTGCCATCTCGGGACAGGAGGGCACTGAAGCTTTCTTT
-	TRBV29-1	TRBJ1-2	-	CSVNGGGLVGYTF	TGCAGCGTGAACGGCGGGGGGTTAGTTGGCTACACCTTC
few	TRBV20-1	TRBJ2-1	TRBD2	CSASSWSKRETYEQFF	TGCAGTGCTAGTTCGTGGTCTAAGCGGGAGACCTATGAGCAGTTCTTC
-	TRBV5-1	TRBJ2-7	TRBD2	CASSSSGGVQTYEQYF	TGCGCCAGCAGCTCTAGCGGGGGAGTCCAAACCTACGAGCAGTACTTC
-	TRBV13	TRBJ2-5	-	CASSLVRYGAVTYNEQYF	TGTGCCAGCAGCTTAGTTCGGTACGGGGCGGTTACGTACAATGAGCAGTACTTC
-	TRBV29-1	TRBJ2-1	-	CSVDFPYNEQFF	TGCAGCGTGGACTTCCCTTACAATGAGCAGTTCTTC
few	TRBV5-1	TRBJ2-6	-	CASSLAFSLSGANVLTF	TGCGCCAGCAGCTTGGCGTTTAGCCTCTCTGGGGCCAACGTCCTGACTTTC
few	TRBV28	TRBJ1-1	TRBD1	CASRPSDREDTEAFF	TGTGCCAGCAGACCCTCGGACAGGGAGGACACTGAAGCTTTCTTT
few	TRBV20-1	TRBJ2-7	-	CSAREGAKIIYEQYF	TGCAGTGCTAGAGAAGGGGCGAAAATCATCTACGAGCAGTACTTC
many	TRBV7-6	TRBJ2-3	-	CASSLWRDRTDTQYF	TGTGCCAGCAGCTTATGGCGGGATAGAACAGATACGCAGTATTTT
-	TRBV20-1	TRBJ2-7	-	CSASSGFDEQYF	TGCAGTGCTAGTTCCGGGTTCGACGAGCAGTACTTC
-	TRBV2	TRBJ2-2	-	CASSDGLYTGELFF	TGTGCCAGCAGTGATGGTCTATACACCGGGGAGCTGTTTTTT
few	TRBV20-1	TRBJ2-1	-	CSARRVPFLGKSSYNEQFF	TGCAGTGCTAGGAGAGTCCCATTCCTAGGAAAGAGCTCCTACAATGAGCAGTTCTTC
few	TRBV27	TRBJ1-2	TRBD1	CASSLFAGGENGYTF	TGTGCCAGCAGTTTATTCGCAGGGGGCGAGAATGGCTACACCTTC
-	TRBV20-1	TRBJ2-7	TRBD2	CSARTSDEQYF	TGCAGTGCACGGACTAGCGACGAGCAGTACTTC
few	TRBV6-6	TRBJ2-5	TRBD2	CASAGLLYETQYF	TGTGCCAGCGCGGGACTACTTTACGAGACCCAGTACTTC
-	TRBV6-2/TRBV6-3	TRBJ2-3	TRBD1	CASKKRPGTGYSTDTQYF	TGTGCCAGCAAAAAAAGGCCCGGGACAGGTTACAGCACAGATACGCAGTATTTT
-	TRBV6-6	TRBJ1-2	TRBD1	CASSYSITGAKSGGYTF	TGTGCCAGCAGTTACTCTATCACAGGGGCGAAGTCGGGAGGCTACACCTTC
-	TRBV20-1	TRBJ2-1	TRBD2	CSARRLAGGQHNEQFF	TGCAGTGCTAGAAGACTAGCGGGGGGCCAGCACAATGAGCAGTTCTTC
-	TRBV2	TRBJ1-5	-	CASRGALNQPQHF	TGTGCCAGCAGGGGGGCACTAAATCAGCCCCAGCATTTT
-	TRBV12-3/TRBV12-4	TRBJ2-7	TRBD1	CASSPGQGQDEQYF	TGTGCCAGCTCCCCAGGACAGGGCCAAGACGAGCAGTACTTC